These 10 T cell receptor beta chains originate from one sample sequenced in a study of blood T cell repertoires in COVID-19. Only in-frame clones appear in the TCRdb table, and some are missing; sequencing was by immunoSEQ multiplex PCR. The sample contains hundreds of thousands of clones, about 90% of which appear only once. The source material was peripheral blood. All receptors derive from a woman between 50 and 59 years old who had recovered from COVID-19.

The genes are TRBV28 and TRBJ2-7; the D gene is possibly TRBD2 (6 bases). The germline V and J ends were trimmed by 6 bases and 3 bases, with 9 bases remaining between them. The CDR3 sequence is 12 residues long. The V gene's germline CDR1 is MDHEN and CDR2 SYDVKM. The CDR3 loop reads CASRVGGYEQYF. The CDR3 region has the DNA TGTGCCAGCAGGGTGGGAGGCTACGAGCAGTACTTC.

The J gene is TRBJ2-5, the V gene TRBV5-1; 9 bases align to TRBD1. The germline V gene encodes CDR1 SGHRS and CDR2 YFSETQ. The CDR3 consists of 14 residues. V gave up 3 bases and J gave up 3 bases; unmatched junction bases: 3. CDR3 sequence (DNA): TGCGCCAGCAGCTCTGGACAGGGGAAAGAGACCCAGTACTTC. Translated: CASSSGQGKETQYF.

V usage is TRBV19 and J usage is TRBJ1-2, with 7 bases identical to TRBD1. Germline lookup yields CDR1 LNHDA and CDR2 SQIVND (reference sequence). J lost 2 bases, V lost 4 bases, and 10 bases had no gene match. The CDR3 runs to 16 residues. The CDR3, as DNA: TGTGCCAGTAGTACCACGCCGGGACAGAGGAACTATGGCTACACCTTC. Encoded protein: CASSTTPGQRNYGYTF.

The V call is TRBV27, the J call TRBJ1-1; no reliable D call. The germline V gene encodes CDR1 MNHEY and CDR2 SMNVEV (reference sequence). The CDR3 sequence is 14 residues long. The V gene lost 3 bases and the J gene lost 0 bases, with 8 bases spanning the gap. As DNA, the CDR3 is TGTGCCAGCAGTTTTAGCTGGTTGAACACTGAAGCTTTCTTT. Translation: CASSFSWLNTEAFF.

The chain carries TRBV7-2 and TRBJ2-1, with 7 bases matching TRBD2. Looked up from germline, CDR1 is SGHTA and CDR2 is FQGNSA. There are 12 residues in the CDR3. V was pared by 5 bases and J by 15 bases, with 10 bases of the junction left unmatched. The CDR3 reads CASSLTGTTPFF. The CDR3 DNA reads TGTGCCAGCAGCCTGACCGGGACTACTCCGTTCTTC.

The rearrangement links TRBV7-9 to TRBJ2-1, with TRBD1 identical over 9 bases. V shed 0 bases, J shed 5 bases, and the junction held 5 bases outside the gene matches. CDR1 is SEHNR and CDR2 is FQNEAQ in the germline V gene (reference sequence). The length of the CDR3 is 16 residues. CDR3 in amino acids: CASSLAGTGRHNEQFF. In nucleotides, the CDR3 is TGTGCCAGCAGCTTAGCCGGGACAGGGCGGCACAATGAGCAGTTCTTC.

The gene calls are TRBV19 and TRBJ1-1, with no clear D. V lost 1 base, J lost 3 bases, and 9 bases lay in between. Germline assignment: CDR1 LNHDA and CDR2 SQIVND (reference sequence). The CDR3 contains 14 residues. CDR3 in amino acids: CASSIGRSDTEAFF. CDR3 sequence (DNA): TGTGCCAGTAGTATAGGACGGAGTGACACTGAAGCTTTCTTT.

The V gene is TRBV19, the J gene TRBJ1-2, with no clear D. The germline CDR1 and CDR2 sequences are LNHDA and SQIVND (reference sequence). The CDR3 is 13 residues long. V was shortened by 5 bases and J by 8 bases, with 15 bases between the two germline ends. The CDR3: CASSPTTKRGYTF. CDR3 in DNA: TGTGCCAGTAGTCCCACGACAAAGCGGGGCTACACCTTC.

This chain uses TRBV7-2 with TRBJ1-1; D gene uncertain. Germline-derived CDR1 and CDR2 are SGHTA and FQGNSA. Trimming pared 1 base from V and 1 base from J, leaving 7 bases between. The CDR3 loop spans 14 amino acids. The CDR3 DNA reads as TGTGCCAGCAGCTTAGTCAGTACGAACACTGAAGCTTTCTTT. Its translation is CASSLVSTNTEAFF.

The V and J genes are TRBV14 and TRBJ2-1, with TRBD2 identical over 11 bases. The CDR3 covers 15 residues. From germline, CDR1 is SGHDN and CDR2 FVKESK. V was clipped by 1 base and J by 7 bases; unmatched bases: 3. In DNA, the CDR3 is TGTGCCAGCAGCCAAGCCCCTAGCGGGGGGAATGAGCAGTTCTTC. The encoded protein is CASSQAPSGGNEQFF. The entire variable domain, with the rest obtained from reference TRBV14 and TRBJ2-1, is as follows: EAGVTQFPSHSVIEKGQTVTLRCDPISGHDNLYWYRRVMGKEIKFLLHFVKESKQDESGMPNNRFLAERTGGTYSTLKVQPAELEDSGVYFCASSQAPSGGNEQFFGPGTRLTVL.